Below, one TCR beta chain is given with its context. This sample is part of a study of blood T cell repertoires in COVID-19. Study-level information: T cells, B-cell-depleted T cells, or PBMCs provided the cDNA or gDNA that served as material.

In the authors' methods: Using reference gene primer amplification, nucleated cell counts were estimated. Sequenced by immunoSEQ multiplex PCR; TCRdb stores in-frame clones only, minus some. The V and J calls and the clone size are those of that table, but D and trimming were determined from the DNA. This table holds tens of thousands of clones, roughly four fifths found once. The CDR3 spans 14 residues. Germline CDR1 is ENHRY and CDR2 is SYGVKD. Trimming took 6 bases from V and 11 from J, leaving 22 bases between them. The sequenced sample was peripheral blood. The clonotype was recovered from a man between 65 and 79 years old with acute or convalescent COVID-19. V gene TRBV10-3 combines with J gene TRBJ1-1, with D tentatively TRBD1 (6 bases). The CDR3 loop reads CAISETLGGVDAFF. As DNA, the CDR3 is TGTGCCATCAGCGAAACGCTAGGGGGTGTGGATGCTTTCTTT.